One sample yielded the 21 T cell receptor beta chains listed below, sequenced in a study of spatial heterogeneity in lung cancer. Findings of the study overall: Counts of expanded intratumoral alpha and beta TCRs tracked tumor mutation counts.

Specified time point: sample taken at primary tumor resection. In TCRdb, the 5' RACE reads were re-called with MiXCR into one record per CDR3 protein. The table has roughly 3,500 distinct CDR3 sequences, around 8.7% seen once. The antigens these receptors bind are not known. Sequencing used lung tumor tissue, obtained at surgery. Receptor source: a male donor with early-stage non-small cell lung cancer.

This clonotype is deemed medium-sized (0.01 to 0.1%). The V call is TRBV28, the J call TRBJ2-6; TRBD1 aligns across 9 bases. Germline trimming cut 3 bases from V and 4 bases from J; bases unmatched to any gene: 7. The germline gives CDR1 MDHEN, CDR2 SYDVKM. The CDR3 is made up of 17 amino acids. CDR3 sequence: CASSLVQGAGGANVLTF. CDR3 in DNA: TGTGCCAGCAGTTTGGTACAGGGGGCGGGCGGGGCCAACGTCCTGACTTTC.

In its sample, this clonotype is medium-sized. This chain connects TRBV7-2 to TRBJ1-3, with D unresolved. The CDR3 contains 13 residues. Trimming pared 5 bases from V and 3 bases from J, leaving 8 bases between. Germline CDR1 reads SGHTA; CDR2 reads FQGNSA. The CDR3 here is CASSGSVGNTIYF. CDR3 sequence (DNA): TGTGCCAGCAGCGGTAGCGTTGGAAACACCATATATTTT.

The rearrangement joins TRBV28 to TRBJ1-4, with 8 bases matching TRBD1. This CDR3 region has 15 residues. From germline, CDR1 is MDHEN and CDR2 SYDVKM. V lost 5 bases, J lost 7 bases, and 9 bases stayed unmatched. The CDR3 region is CASSTPQGAPEKLFF. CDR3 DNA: TGTGCCAGCAGTACCCCGCAGGGGGCCCCTGAAAAACTGTTTTTT.

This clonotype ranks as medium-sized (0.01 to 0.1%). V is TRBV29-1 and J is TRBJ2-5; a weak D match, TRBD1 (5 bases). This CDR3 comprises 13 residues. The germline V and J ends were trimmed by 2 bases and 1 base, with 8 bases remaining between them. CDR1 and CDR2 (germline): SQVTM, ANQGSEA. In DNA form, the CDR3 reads TGCAGCGTTGAATATCAGGGCCAAGAGACCCAGTACTTC. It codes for CSVEYQGQETQYF.

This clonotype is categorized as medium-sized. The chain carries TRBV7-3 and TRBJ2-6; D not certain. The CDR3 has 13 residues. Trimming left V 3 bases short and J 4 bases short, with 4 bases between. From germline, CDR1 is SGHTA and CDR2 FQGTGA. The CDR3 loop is CASSFGGANVLTF. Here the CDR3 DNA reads TGTGCCAGCAGCTTTGGCGGGGCCAACGTCCTGACTTTC.

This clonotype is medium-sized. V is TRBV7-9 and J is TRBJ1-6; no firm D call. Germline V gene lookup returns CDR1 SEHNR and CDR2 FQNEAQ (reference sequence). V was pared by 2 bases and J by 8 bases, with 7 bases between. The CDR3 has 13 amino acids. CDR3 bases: TGTGCCAGCAGCTTAATAAGGGATTCACCCCTCCACTTT. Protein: CASSLIRDSPLHF.

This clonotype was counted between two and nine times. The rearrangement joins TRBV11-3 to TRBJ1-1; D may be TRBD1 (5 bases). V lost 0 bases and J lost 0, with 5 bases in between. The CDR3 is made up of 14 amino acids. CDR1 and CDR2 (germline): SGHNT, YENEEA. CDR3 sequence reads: CASSLDRVNTEAFF. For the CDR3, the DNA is TGTGCCAGCAGCTTAGACAGGGTGAACACTGAAGCTTTCTTT.

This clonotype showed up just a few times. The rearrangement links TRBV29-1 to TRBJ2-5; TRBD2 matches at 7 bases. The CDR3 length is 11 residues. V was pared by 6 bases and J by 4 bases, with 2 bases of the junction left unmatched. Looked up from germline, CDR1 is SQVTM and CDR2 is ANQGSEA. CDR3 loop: CSVGGRETQYF. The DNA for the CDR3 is TGCAGCGTCGGGGGGAGAGAGACCCAGTACTTC.

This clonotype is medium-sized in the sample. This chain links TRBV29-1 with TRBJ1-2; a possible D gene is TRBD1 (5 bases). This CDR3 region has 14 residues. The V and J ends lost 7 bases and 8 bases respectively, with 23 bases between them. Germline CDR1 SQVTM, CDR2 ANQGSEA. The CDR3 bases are TGCAGCGCCTCCCGAGGAAGGATTGCAGGGGGCTACACCTTC. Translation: CSASRGRIAGGYTF.

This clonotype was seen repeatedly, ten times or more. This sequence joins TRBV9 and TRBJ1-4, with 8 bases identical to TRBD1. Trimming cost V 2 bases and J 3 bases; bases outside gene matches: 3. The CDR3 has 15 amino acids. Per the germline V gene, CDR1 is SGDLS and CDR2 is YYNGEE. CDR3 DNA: TGTGCCAGCAGCGTCGACAGGGGCGCTAATGAAAAACTGTTTTTT. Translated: CASSVDRGANEKLFF.

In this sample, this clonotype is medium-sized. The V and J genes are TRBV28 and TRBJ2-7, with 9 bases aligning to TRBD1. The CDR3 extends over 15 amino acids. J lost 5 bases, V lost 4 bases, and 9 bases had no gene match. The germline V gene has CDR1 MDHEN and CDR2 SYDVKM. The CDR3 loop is CASSSAGTGNHEQYF. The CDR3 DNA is TGTGCCAGCAGTTCGGCCGGGACAGGGAACCACGAGCAGTACTTC.

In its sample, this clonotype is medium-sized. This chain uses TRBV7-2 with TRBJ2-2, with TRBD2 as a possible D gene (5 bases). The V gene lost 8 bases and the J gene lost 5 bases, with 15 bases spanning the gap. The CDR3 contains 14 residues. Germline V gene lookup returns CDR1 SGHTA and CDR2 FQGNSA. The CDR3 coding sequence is TGTGCCAGCCGATTCCACGGGGATACCGGGGAGCTGTTTTTT. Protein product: CASRFHGDTGELFF.

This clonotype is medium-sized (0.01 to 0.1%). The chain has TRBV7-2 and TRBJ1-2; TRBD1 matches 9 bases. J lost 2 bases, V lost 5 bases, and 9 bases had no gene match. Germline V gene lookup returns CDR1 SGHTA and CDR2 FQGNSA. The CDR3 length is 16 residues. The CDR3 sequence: CASSLAPGTGNYGYTF. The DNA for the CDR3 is TGTGCCAGCAGCCTCGCCCCCGGGACAGGGAACTATGGCTACACCTTC.

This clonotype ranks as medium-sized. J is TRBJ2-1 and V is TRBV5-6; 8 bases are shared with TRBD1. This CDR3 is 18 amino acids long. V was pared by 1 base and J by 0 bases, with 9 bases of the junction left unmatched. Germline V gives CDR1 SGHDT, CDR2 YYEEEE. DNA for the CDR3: TGTGCCAGCAGCTTGATAGGCAGGGGGCCGAGCTCCTACAATGAGCAGTTCTTC. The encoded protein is CASSLIGRGPSSYNEQFF. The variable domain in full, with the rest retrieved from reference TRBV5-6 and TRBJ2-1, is DAGVTQSPTHLIKTRGQQVTLRCSPKSGHDTVSWYQQALGQGPQFIFQYYEEEERQRGNFPDRFSGHQFPNYSSELNVNALLLGDSALYLCASSLIGRGPSSYNEQFFGPGTRLTVL.

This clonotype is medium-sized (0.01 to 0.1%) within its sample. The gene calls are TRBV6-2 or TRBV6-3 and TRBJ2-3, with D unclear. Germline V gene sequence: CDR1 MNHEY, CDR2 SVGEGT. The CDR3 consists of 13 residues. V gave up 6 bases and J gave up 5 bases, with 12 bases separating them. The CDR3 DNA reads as TGTGCCAGCAGCCCGCCGTGGCAAGATACGCAGTATTTT. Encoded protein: CASSPPWQDTQYF.

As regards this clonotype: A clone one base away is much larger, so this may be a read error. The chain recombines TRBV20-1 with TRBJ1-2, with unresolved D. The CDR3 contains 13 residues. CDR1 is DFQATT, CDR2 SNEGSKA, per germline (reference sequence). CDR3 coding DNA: TGCAGTGCGCGGGAAGGTCCCAACTCTGGCTACACCTTC. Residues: CSAREGPNSGYTF.

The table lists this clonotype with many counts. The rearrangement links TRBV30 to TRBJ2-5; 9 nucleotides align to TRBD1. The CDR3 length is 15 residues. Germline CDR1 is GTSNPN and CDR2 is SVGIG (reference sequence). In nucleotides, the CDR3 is TGTGCTTTGGATGGACAGGGGATGGGCAGAGAGACCCAGTACTTC. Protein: CALDGQGMGRETQYF.

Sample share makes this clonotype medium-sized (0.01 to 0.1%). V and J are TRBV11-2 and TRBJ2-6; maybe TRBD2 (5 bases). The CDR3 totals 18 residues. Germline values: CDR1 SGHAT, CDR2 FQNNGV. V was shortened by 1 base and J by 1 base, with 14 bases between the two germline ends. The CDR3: CASSLGTVPGSGANVLTF. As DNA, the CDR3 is TGTGCCAGCAGCTTAGGGACGGTCCCGGGGTCTGGGGCCAACGTCCTGACTTTC.

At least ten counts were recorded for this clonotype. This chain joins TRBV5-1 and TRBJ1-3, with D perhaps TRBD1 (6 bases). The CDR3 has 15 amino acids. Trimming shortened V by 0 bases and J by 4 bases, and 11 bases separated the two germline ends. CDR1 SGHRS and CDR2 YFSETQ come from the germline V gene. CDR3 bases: TGCGCCAGCAGCTTGGAAGGGGGATCCGGAAACACCATATATTTT. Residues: CASSLEGGSGNTIYF.

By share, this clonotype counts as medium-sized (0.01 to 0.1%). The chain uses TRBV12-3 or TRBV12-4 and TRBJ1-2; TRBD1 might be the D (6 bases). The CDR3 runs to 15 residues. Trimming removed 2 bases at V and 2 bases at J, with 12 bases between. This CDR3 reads CASSLKGHPNYGYTF. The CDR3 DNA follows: TGTGCCAGCAGTTTAAAGGGACATCCCAACTATGGCTACACCTTC.

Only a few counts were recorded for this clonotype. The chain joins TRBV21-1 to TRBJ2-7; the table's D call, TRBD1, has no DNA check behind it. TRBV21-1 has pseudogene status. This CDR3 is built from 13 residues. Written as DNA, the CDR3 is TGTGCCAGGGGGGGACAGGGGACCAACGAGCAGTACTTC. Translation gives CARGGQGTNEQYF.